This TCR beta chain is drawn from a study of T cells expressing NK-cell markers. The germline V gene encodes CDR1 SEHNR and CDR2 FQNEAQ (reference sequence). This CDR3 has 13 amino acids. TCRdb reanalyzed the 5' RACE reads, giving one entry per CDR3 protein sequence and no DNA. Its clone listing holds 550,000 to 600,000 distinct CDR3 sequences. V gene TRBV7-9 combines with J gene TRBJ2-1. Sequencing input: blood T cells: a sorted CD56 or NKG2C T cell subset, CD4+ or CD8+ T cells, or bulk PBMC T cells (not recorded which). The receptor was isolated from a man aged 18 to 30 in good health. The CDR3 sequence: CASSLAMSNEQFF.